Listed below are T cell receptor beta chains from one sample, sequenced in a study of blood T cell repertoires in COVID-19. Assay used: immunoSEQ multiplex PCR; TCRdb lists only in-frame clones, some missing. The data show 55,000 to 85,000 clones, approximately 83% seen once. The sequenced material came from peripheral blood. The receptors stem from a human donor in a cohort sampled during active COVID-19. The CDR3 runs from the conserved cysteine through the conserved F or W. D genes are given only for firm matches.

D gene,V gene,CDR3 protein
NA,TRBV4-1,CASSRAGLGETQYF
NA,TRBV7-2,CASSLQGPAKNIQYF
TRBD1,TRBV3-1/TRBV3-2,CASSQETGYYGYTF
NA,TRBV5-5,CASSLATGGNSGNTIYF
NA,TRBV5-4,CASSNKDFYEQYF
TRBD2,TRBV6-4,CASSGTSGGTDTQYF
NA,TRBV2,CASSDWGSPGGYTF
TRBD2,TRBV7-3,CASSLSGGFQETQYF
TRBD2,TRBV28,CASRERGASGTQYF
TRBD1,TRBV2,CASRAGGFGELFF
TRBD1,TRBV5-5,CASSVGGGQGNYGYTF
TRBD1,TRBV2,CASREQGAGNTIYF
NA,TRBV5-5,CASSLRGGGANVLTF
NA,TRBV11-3,CASSLTASTDTQYF
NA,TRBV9,CASSVDGDGYTF
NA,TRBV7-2,CASSPVSGENQPQHF
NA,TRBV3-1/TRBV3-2,CASSRLSTEQYF
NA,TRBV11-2,CASRKPGPKVSPLHF
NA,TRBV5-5,CASSSASGSSYEQYF
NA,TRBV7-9,CASSLVAGQSSYGYTF
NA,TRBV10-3,CAISIGVGEQYF
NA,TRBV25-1,CASSVGGSNQPQHF
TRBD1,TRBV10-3,CAISGDRGKYNEQFF
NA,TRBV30,CAWSDTSFNEQFF
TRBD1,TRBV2,CASSRGQGAPGTEAFF
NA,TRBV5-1,CASSLDRTVYGYTF
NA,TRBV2,CASSGVGRVSDTQYF
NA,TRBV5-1,CASSSSGLEEKLFF
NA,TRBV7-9,CASSLGLSGKLFF
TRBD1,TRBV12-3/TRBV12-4,CASSTTGRTEAFF